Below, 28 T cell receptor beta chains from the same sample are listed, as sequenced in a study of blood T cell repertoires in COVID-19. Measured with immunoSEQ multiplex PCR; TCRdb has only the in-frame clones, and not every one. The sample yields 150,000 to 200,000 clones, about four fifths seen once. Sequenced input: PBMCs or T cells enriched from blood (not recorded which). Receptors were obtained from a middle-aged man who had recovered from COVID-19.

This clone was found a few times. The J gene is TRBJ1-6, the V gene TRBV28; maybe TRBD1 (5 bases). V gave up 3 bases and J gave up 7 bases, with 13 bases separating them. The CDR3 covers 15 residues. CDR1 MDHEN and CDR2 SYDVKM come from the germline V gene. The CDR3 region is CASSFDSLKNSPLHF. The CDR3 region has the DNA TGTGCCAGCAGTTTTGACAGTCTTAAGAATTCACCCCTCCACTTT.

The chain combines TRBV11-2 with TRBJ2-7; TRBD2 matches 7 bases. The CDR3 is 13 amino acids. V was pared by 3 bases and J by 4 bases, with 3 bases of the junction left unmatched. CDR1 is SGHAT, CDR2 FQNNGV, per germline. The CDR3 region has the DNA TGTGCCAGCAGCTTGAGCGGGAAGTACGAGCAGTACTTC. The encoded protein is CASSLSGKYEQYF. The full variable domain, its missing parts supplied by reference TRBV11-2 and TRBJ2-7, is EAGVAQSPRYKIIEKRQSVAFWCNPISGHATLYWYQQILGQGPKLLIQFQNNGVVDDSQLPKDRFSAERLKGVDSTLKIQPAKLEDSAVYLCASSLSGKYEQYFGPGTRLTVT.

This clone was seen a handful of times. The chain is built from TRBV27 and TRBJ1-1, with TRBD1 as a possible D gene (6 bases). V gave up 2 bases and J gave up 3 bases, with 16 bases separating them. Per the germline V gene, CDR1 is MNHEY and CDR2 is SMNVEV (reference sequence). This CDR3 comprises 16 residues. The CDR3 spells CASSLIRGGGYTEAFF. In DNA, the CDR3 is TGTGCCAGCAGTTTAATCAGGGGTGGTGGGTACACTGAAGCTTTCTTT.

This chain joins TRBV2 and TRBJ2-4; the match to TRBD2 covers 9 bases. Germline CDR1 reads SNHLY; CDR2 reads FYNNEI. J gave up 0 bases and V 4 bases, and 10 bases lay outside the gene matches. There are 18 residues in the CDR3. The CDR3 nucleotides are TGTGCCAGCAGTGCCTTAGCGGGGGAGGTCTTAGCCAAAAACATTCAGTACTTC. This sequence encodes CASSALAGEVLAKNIQYF.

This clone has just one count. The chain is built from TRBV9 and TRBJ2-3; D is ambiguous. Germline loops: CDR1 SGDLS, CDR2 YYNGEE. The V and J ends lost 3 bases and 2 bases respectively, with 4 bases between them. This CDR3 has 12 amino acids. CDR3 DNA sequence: TGTGCCAGCAGCGCCGTCACAGATACGCAGTATTTT. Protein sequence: CASSAVTDTQYF. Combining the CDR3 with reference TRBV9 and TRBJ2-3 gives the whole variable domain DSGVTQTPKHLITATGQRVTLRCSPRSGDLSVYWYQQSLDQGLQFLIQYYNGEERAKGNILERFSAQQFPDLHSELNLSSLELGDSALYFCASSAVTDTQYFGPGTRLTVL.

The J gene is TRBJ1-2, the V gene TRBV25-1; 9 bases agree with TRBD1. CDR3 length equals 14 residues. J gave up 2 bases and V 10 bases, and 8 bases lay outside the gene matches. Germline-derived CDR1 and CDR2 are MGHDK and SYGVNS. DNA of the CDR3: TGTGCCACCTTACAGGGACAGGGAAACTATGGCTACACCTTC. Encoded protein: CATLQGQGNYGYTF.

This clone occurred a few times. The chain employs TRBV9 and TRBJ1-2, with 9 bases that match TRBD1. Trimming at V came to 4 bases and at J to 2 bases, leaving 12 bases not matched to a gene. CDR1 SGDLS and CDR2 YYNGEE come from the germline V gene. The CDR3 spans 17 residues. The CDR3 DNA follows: TGTGCCAGCAGCTTTTCGACAGGGGGGAATTTAAACTATGGCTACACCTTC. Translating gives CASSFSTGGNLNYGYTF. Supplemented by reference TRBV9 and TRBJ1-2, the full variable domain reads DSGVTQTPKHLITATGQRVTLRCSPRSGDLSVYWYQQSLDQGLQFLIQYYNGEERAKGNILERFSAQQFPDLHSELNLSSLELGDSALYFCASSFSTGGNLNYGYTFGSGTRLTVV.

For the CDR3, the DNA is TGCGCCAGCAGTGACAGGGGCATGAACACTGAAGCTTTCTTT. Translation: CASSDRGMNTEAFF. The chain combines TRBV10-2 with TRBJ1-1, with a weak D call TRBD1 (6 bases). V was shortened by 3 bases and J by 0 bases, with 8 bases between the two germline ends. The CDR3 sequence is 14 residues long. Germline CDR1 reads WSHSY; CDR2 reads SAAADI.

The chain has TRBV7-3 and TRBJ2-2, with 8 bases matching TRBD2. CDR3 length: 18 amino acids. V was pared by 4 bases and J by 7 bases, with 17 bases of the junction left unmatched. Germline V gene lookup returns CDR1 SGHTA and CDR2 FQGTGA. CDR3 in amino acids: CASSSLPQREREGGELFF. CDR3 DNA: TGTGCCAGCAGCTCATTACCTCAGCGGGAGAGGGAGGGCGGGGAGCTGTTTTTT.

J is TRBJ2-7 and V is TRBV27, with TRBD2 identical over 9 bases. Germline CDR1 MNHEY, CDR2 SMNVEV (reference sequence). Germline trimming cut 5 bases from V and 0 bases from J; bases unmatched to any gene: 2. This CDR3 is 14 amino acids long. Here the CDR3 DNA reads TGTGCCAGCAGTCTAGCGGGGAGCTCCTACGAGCAGTACGTC. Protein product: CASSLAGSSYEQYV.

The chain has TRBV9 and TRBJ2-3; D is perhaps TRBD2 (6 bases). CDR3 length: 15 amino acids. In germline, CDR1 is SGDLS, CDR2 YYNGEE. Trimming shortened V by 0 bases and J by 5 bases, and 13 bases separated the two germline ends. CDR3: CASSVAYGRVDTQYF. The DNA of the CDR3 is TGTGCCAGCAGCGTAGCTTACGGGAGAGTAGATACGCAGTATTTT.

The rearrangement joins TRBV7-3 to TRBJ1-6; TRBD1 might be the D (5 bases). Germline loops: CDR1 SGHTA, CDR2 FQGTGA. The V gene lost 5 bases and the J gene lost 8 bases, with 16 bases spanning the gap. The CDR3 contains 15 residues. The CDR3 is CASSPLGGRDSPLHF. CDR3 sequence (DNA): TGTGCCAGCAGCCCACTCGGGGGAAGGGATTCACCCCTCCACTTT.

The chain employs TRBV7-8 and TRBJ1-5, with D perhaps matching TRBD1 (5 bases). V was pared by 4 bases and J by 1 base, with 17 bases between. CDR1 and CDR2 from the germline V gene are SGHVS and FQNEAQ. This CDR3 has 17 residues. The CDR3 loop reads CASSWGEGRLSNQPQHF. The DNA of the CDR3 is TGTGCCAGCAGCTGGGGGGAGGGGCGATTGAGCAATCAGCCCCAGCATTTT.

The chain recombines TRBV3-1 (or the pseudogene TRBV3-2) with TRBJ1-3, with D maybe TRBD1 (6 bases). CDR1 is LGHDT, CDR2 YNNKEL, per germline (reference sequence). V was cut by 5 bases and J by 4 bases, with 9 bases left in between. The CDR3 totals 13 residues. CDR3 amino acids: CASSTGQGNTIYF. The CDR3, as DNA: TGTGCCAGCAGCACCGGACAGGGAAACACCATATATTTT.

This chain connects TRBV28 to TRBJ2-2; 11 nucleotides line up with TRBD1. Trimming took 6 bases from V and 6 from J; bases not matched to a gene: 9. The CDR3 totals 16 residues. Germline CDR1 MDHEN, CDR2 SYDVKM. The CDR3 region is CASSTFPGQGAGELFF. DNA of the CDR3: TGTGCCAGCAGCACGTTCCCGGGACAGGGGGCCGGGGAGCTGTTTTTT.

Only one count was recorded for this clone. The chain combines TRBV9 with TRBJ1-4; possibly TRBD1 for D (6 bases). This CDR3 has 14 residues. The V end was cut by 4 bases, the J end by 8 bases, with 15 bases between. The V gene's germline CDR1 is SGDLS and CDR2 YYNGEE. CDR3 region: CASSPMGAREKLFF. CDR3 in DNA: TGTGCCAGCAGCCCGATGGGGGCCAGGGAAAAACTGTTTTTT.

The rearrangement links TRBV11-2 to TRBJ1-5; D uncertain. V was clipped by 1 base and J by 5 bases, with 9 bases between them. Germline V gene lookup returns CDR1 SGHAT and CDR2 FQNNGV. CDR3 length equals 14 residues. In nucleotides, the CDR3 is TGTGCCAGCAGCTTAGTAATCCGTGATCAGCCCCAGCATTTT. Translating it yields CASSLVIRDQPQHF.

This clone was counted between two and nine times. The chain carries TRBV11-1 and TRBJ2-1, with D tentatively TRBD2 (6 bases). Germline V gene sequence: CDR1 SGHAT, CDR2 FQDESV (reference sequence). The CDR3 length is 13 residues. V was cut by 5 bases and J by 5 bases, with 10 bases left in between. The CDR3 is CASSVRENNEQFF. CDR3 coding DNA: TGTGCCAGCAGCGTCCGGGAGAACAATGAGCAGTTCTTC.

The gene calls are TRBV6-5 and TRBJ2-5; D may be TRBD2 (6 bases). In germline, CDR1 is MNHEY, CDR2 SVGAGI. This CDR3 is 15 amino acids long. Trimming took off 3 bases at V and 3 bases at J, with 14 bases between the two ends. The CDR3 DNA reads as TGTGCCAGCAGTTATTCGGGACTTATAAAAGAGACCCAGTACTTC. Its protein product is CASSYSGLIKETQYF.

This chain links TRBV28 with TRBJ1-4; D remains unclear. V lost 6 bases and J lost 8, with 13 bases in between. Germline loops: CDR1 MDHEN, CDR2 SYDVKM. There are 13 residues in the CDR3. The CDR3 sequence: CASSPLREEKLFF. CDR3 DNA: TGTGCCAGCAGCCCCCTTAGAGAGGAAAAACTGTTTTTT.

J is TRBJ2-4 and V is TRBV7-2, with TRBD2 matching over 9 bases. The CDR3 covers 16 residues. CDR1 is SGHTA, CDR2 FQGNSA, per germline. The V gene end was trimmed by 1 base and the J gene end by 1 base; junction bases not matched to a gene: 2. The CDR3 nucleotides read TGTGCCAGCAGCTTAGGTGCGGGAGGGGCCAAAAACATTCAGTACTTC. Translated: CASSLGAGGAKNIQYF.

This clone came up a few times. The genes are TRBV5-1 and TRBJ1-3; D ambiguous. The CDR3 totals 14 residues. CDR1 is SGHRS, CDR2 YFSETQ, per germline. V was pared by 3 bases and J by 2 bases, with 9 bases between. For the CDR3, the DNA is TGCGCCAGCAGCTCCGGCGGGGCTGGAAACACCATATATTTT. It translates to CASSSGGAGNTIYF.

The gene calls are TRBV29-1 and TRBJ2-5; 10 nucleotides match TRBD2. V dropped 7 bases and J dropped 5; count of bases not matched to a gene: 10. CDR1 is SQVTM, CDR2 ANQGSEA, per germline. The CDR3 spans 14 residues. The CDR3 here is CSAAPTSGIETQYF. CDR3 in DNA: TGCAGCGCCGCCCCTACTAGCGGGATCGAGACCCAGTACTTC.

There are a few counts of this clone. The CDR3 protein is CAIRTSGSYNEQFF. CDR3 DNA sequence: TGTGCCATCCGGACTAGCGGTTCCTACAATGAGCAGTTCTTC. The genes are TRBV10-3 and TRBJ2-1; 10 bases fit TRBD2. The germline CDR1 and CDR2 sequences are ENHRY and SYGVKD. The CDR3 contains 14 residues. J was trimmed by 1 base and V by 8 bases; bases with no gene match: 2.

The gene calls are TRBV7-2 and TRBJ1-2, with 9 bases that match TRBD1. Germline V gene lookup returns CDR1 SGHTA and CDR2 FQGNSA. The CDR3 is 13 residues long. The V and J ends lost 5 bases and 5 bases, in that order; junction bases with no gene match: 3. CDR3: CASSVGQGYGYTF. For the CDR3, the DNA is TGTGCCAGCAGCGTCGGACAGGGGTATGGCTACACCTTC.

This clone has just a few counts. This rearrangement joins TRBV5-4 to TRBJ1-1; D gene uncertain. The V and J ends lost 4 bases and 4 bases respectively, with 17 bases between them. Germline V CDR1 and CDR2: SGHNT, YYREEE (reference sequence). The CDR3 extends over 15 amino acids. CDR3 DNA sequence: TGTGCCAGCAGCCAGGACGGATCTGGAGGCACTGAAGCTTTCTTT. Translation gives CASSQDGSGGTEAFF.

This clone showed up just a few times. The CDR3 bases are TGTGCTAGTGGTTTGGTACAGGGAGGGGATGGGCCCCAGCATTTT. This gives the protein CASGLVQGGDGPQHF. The chain combines TRBV12-5 with TRBJ1-5, with D possibly being TRBD1 (6 bases). Per germline, CDR1 LGHNT and CDR2 FRNRAP. CDR3 length: 15 residues. V lost 0 bases and J 9 bases, leaving 15 bases between the germline ends.

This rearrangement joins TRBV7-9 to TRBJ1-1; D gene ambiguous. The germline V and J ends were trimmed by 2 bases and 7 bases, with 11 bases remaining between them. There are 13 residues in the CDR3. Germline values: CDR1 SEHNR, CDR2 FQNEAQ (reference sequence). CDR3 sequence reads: CASSLSTADEAFF. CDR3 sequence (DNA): TGTGCCAGCAGCTTAAGTACAGCTGATGAAGCTTTCTTT.